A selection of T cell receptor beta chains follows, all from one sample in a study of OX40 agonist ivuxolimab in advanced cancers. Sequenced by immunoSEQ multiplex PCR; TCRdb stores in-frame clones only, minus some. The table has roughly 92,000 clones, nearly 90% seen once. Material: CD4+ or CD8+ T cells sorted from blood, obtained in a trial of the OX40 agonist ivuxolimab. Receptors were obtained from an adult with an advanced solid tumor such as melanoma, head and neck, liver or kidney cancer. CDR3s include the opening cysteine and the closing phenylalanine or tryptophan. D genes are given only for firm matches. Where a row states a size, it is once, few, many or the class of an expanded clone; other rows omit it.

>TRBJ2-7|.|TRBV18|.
CASSPANTYEQYF
TGTGCCAGCTCCCCAGCAAACACCTACGAGCAGTACTTC
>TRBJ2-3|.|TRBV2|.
CASSRDTNVVDTQYF
TGTGCCAGCAGTAGGGACACAAACGTGGTAGATACGCAGTATTTT
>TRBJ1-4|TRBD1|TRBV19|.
CASRISGQVYEKLFF
TGTGCCAGTAGGATCTCGGGACAGGTTTATGAAAAACTGTTTTTT
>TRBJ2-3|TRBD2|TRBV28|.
CASSIVAGAGDTQYF
TGTGCCAGCAGTATCGTCGCGGGAGCGGGTGATACGCAGTATTTT
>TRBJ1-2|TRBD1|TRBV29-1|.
CSVGQGTTNYGYTF
TGCAGCGTGGGACAGGGGACAACTAACTATGGCTACACCTTC
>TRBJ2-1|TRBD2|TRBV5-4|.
CASSLVGGAYNEQFF
TGTGCCAGCAGCTTGGTCGGGGGGGCCTACAATGAGCAGTTCTTC
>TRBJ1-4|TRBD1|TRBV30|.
CAWSVRGPSPGQGRTNEKLFF
TGTGCCTGGAGTGTTAGAGGTCCTAGTCCGGGACAGGGGAGGACTAATGAAAAACTGTTTTTT
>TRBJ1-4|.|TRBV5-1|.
CASSLGTTTTNEKLFF
TGCGCCAGCAGCTTGGGGACAACTACAACTAATGAAAAACTGTTTTTT
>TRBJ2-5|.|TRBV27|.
CASSPIDRGTQYF
TGTGCCAGCAGTCCAATCGACCGAGGGACCCAGTACTTC
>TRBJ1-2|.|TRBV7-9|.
CASSWGYGNGYTF
TGTGCCAGCAGCTGGGGTTACGGTAACGGCTACACCTTC
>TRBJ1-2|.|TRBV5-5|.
CASSQPTGNYGYTF
TGTGCCAGCAGCCAACCGACAGGTAACTATGGCTACACCTTC
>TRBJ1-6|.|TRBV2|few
CASSGAREGDSPLHF
TGTGCCAGCAGTGGAGCCAGGGAAGGTGATTCACCCCTCCACTTT
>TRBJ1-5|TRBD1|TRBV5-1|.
CASSLGFGTGVTQPQHF
TGCGCCAGCAGCTTGGGGTTCGGGACAGGGGTCACTCAGCCCCAGCATTTT
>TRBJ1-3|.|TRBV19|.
CASSHVGGSGNTIYF
TGTGCCAGTAGCCACGTGGGGGGCTCTGGAAACACCATATATTTT
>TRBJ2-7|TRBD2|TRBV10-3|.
CAISVSSGGASYEQYF
TGTGCCATCAGTGTGAGTTCCGGGGGGGCCTCCTACGAGCAGTACTTC
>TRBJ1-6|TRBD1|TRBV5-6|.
CASSLAGQGIVSSPLHF
TGTGCCAGCAGCTTGGCAGGACAGGGTATAGTTTCATCACCCCTCCACTTT
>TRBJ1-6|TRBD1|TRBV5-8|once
CASRNGQGRNSPLHF
TGTGCCAGCAGGAATGGACAGGGAAGGAATTCACCCCTCCACTTT
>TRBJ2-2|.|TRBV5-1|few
CASSLLGQNTGELFF
TGCGCCAGCAGCTTGCTGGGACAAAACACCGGGGAGCTGTTTTTT
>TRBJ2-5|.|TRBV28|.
CASANGGRQETQYF
TGTGCCAGCGCGAATGGGGGGCGCCAGGAGACCCAGTACTTC
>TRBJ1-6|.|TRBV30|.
CAWKGSSYNSPLHF
TGTGCCTGGAAAGGGTCCTCCTATAATTCACCCCTCCACTTT
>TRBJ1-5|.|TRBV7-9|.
CASSPPGNQPQHF
TGTGCCAGCAGCCCTCCAGGGAATCAGCCCCAGCATTTT
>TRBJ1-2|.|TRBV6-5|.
CASRKDLYGYTF
TGTGCCAGCCGAAAGGATTTGTATGGCTACACCTTC
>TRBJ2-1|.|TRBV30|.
CAWSTGLLSYNEQFF
TGTGCCTGGAGTACTGGACTGCTATCCTACAATGAGCAGTTCTTC
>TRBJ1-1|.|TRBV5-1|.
CASSLERATEAFF
TGCGCCAGCAGCTTGGAACGCGCCACTGAAGCTTTCTTT
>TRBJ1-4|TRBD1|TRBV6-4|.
CASSVDRGGKLFF
TGTGCCAGCAGTGTGGACAGGGGAGGGAAACTGTTTTTT
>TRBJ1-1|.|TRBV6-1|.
CASSDQGWDEAFF
TGTGCCAGCAGTGATCAGGGGTGGGATGAAGCTTTCTTT
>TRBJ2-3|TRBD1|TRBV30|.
CAWTDRGASDTQYF
TGTGCCTGGACGGACAGGGGGGCGTCAGATACGCAGTATTTT
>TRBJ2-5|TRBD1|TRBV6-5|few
CASSYSNRGRETQYF
TGTGCCAGCAGTTACTCCAACAGGGGCCGGGAGACCCAGTACTTC
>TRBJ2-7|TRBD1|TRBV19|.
CASSIAQGAHEQYF
TGTGCCAGTAGTATAGCACAGGGGGCACACGAGCAGTACTTC
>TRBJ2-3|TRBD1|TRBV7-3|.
CASSPGDRGRTDTQYF
TGTGCCAGCAGCCCGGGGGACAGGGGGCGCACAGATACGCAGTATTTT
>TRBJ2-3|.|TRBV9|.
CASSARPGDTQYF
TGTGCCAGCAGCGCCAGGCCGGGAGATACGCAGTATTTT
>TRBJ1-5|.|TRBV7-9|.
CASSLWAGISNQPQHF
TGTGCCAGCAGCTTATGGGCGGGAATTAGCAATCAGCCCCAGCATTTT
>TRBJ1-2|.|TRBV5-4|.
CASTPGFNGYTF
TGTGCCAGCACCCCGGGGTTTAATGGCTACACCTTC
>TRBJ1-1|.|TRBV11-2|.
CASSWGGAGNTEAFF
TGTGCCAGCAGCTGGGGGGGCGCGGGGAACACTGAAGCTTTCTTT
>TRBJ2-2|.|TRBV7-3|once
CASSFTPGLRGGELFF
TGTGCCAGCAGCTTTACACCGGGACTCCGCGGCGGGGAGCTGTTTTTT
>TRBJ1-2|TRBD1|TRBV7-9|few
CASSSTGDRGYTF
TGTGCCAGCAGCTCTACAGGGGATCGTGGCTACACCTTC
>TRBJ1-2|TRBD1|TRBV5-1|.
CASSRTGTSYGYTF
TGCGCCAGCAGCAGGACAGGGACCTCCTATGGCTACACCTTC
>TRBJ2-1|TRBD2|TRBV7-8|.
CASSLVTSVNEQFF
TGTGCCAGCAGCTTAGTAACTAGCGTAAATGAGCAGTTCTTC
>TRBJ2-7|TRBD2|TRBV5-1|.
CASSFVMSGSGYEQYF
TGCGCCAGCAGCTTTGTCATGAGCGGGAGTGGCTACGAGCAGTACTTC
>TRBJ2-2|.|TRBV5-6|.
CASSLAGVDTGELFF
TGTGCCAGCAGCTTGGCAGGTGTCGACACCGGGGAGCTGTTTTTT
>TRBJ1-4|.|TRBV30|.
CAWSTGVWEKLFF
TGTGCCTGGAGTACAGGTGTTTGGGAAAAACTGTTTTTT
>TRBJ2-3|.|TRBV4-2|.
CASSQERGSGTDTQYF
TGTGCCAGCAGCCAAGAAAGAGGGAGTGGCACAGATACGCAGTATTTT
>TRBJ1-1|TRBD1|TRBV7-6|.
CASSSTGSTEAFF
TGTGCCAGCAGCTCGACAGGGAGCACTGAAGCTTTCTTT
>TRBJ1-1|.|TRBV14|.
CASSQAGRTEAFF
TGTGCCAGCAGCCAAGCCGGGAGGACTGAAGCTTTCTTT
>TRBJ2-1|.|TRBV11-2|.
CASSLDNSYNEQFF
TGTGCCAGCAGCTTGGACAACTCCTACAATGAGCAGTTCTTC
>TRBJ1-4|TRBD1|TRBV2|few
CASSTDRVINEKLFF
TGTGCCAGCAGTACCGACAGGGTTATAAATGAAAAACTGTTTTTT
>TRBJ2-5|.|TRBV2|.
CASSVLGETQYF
TGTGCCAGCAGTGTACTAGGGGAGACCCAGTACTTC
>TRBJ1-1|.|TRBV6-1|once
CASSNKRDTEAFF
TGTGCCAGCAGTAATAAGAGGGACACTGAAGCTTTCTTT
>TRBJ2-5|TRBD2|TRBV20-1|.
CSAGRGETQYF
TGCAGTGCTGGGAGGGGCGAGACCCAGTACTTC
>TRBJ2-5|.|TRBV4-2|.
CASSQDRNTQETQYF
TGTGCCAGCAGCCAAGATCGAAATACACAAGAGACCCAGTACTTC
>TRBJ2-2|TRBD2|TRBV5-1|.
CASSLAQLAGSNTGELFF
TGCGCCAGCAGCTTGGCACAGCTAGCGGGATCGAACACCGGGGAGCTGTTTTTT
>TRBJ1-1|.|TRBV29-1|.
CGAMYRLSTEAFF
TGCGGCGCCATGTATAGGCTCAGCACTGAAGCTTTCTTT
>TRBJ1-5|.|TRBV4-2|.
CASSQDPAGLGASQPQHF
TGTGCCAGCAGCCAAGATCCGGCCGGGTTGGGGGCTAGTCAGCCCCAGCATTTT
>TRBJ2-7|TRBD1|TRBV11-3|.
CASSLSSGTGVYEQYF
TGTGCCAGCAGCTTGTCCTCGGGGACAGGGGTATACGAGCAGTACTTC
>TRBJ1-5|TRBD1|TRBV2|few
CASSARGRPDQPQHF
TGTGCCAGCAGTGCGAGGGGGCGCCCCGATCAGCCCCAGCATTTT